This T cell receptor (beta chain) appears in the sequencing data of a study of shared clonotypes between healthy human individuals. Method: immunoSEQ multiplex PCR; TCRdb's copy keeps in-frame clones and lacks some. In the table there are over 400,000 clones, roughly 95% of which are singletons. The CDR3 consists of 14 residues. CDR1 is MNHEY and CDR2 is SVGAGI in the germline V gene. Trimming cost V 6 bases and J 5 bases, with 16 bases left between them. The sample consisted of naive CD4+ T cells sorted from blood. The sample's subset: CD45RA+ positively selected. The receptor was derived from a woman aged 25 to 39 in good health. The rearrangement joins TRBV6-5 to TRBJ1-1; the D gene is possibly TRBD1 (6 bases). This CDR3 is CASRPHGGGTEAFF. The DNA for the CDR3 is TGTGCCAGCAGACCTCATGGGGGCGGGACTGAAGCTTTCTTT.